This T cell receptor (beta chain) appears in the sequencing data of a study of cytomegalovirus exposure and HLA in healthy donors. The PCR made use of 60 Vbeta and 13 Jbeta primers. The protocol was immunoSEQ multiplex PCR, while the TCRdb copy is restricted to in-frame clones and leaves out a portion. The table includes some 100,000 clones, about 84% detected once. The receptor's source is a girl aged 2-10 years in good health and CMV-seropositive. Sequenced sample: PBMCs.

CDR3 region: CASSENPQGAWYGYTF. CDR3 DNA: TGTGCCAGCAGTGAAAACCCCCAGGGGGCATGGTATGGCTACACCTTC. V usage is TRBV2 and J usage is TRBJ1-2; 8 bases align to TRBD1. V trimming: 2 bases; J trimming: 5 bases; junction bases outside the gene matches: 10. The germline CDR1 and CDR2 sequences are SNHLY and FYNNEI. The CDR3 is 16 amino acids.